The 8 T cell receptor beta chains given below trace back to one sample, sequenced in a study of identical twins. TCRdb used MiXCR to reprocess the 5' RACE reads, holding one entry per CDR3 protein. The sample has 200,000 to 300,000 distinct CDR3 sequences; 5.5% to 7% are singletons. This sample also belongs to another study, concerning yellow fever vaccine responses in identical twins.

Sequencing used memory (CD45RO+) T cells sorted from blood. Receptor source: a woman between 18 and 30 years old in good health.

This chain joins TRBV12-3 or TRBV12-4 and TRBJ2-1; 8 bases map to TRBD1. This CDR3 region has 22 residues. J gave up 1 base and V 3 bases, and 23 bases lay outside the gene matches. The CDR3 reads CASSLRGLTVTGAIRSYNEQFF. The CDR3 DNA reads as TGTGCCAGCAGTTTGAGGGGTCTTACTGTGACAGGGGCTATCCGATCCTACAATGAGCAGTTCTTC.

This rearrangement joins TRBV10-3 to TRBJ2-7; no clear D gene. This CDR3 is built from 16 residues. Trimming stripped 0 bases from V and 6 bases from J, with 18 bases between. CDR1 is ENHRY and CDR2 is SYGVKD in the germline V gene. CDR3 sequence reads: CAISESYGRAPFEQYV. As DNA, the CDR3 is TGTGCCATCAGTGAGTCGTATGGCCGGGCCCCCTTCGAGCAGTACGTC.

This clonotype was observed at least ten times. Written as DNA, the CDR3 is TGTGCCAGCAGCTTACCCTTAGGTAATGAGCAGTTCTTC. Protein: CASSLPLGNEQFF. This chain connects TRBV11-3 to TRBJ2-1; D gene unclear. Germline assignment: CDR1 SGHNT and CDR2 YENEEA. Trimming took 2 bases from V and 7 from J, leaving 9 bases between them. The CDR3 totals 13 residues.

This clonotype was counted many times. J is TRBJ1-4 and V is TRBV5-1; D not certain. The V end lost 3 bases, the J end lost 0 bases, and 15 bases lay between the germline ends. The germline V gene encodes CDR1 SGHRS and CDR2 YFSETQ. This CDR3 region has 17 residues. The CDR3 DNA follows: TGCGCCAGCAGCTCCGGAGCCCCAGTCACAACTAATGAAAAACTGTTTTTT. It yields the protein CASSSGAPVTTNEKLFF. Complete variable domain (other parts from reference TRBV5-1 and TRBJ1-4): KAGVTQTPRYLIKTRGQQVTLSCSPISGHRSVSWYQQTPGQGLQFLFEYFSETQRNKGNFPGRFSGRQFSNSRSEMNVSTLELGDSALYLCASSSGAPVTTNEKLFFGSGTQLSVL.

This clonotype was counted between two and nine times. V and J are TRBV7-2 and TRBJ2-7; weak D call: TRBD2 (6 bases). V lost 0 bases to trimming and J lost 2 bases, with 23 bases between them. This CDR3 is 19 amino acids long. Germline CDR1 and CDR2: SGHTA and FQGNSA. Here the CDR3 DNA reads TGTGCCAGCAGCTTAGCCCCCGACGGTGGCGGACTACTAACCTACGAGCAGTACGTC. Translated, it gives CASSLAPDGGGLLTYEQYV.

This clonotype was detected a few times. The gene calls are TRBV7-9 and TRBJ2-3, with 7 bases fitting TRBD2. V gave up 3 bases and J gave up 3 bases; unmatched junction bases: 3. CDR3 length: 14 residues. In germline, CDR1 is SEHNR, CDR2 FQNEAQ (reference sequence). CDR3 residues: CASSFQRGTDTQYF. As DNA, the CDR3 is TGTGCCAGCAGCTTCCAGCGGGGTACAGATACGCAGTATTTT.

The CDR3 nucleotides are TGTGCCACCAGCTACCGCGCAGGTTACCACACAGATACGCAGTATTTT. Translating it yields CATSYRAGYHTDTQYF. This rearrangement joins TRBV15 to TRBJ2-3; D unresolved. V lost 5 bases, J lost 2 bases, and 17 bases lay in between. Germline values: CDR1 LNHNV, CDR2 YYDKDF (reference sequence). The CDR3 is 16 amino acids. Looking up the rest from reference TRBV15 and TRBJ2-3 gives the full variable domain: DAMVIQNPRYQVTQFGKPVTLSCSQTLNHNVMYWYQQKSSQAPKLLFHYYDKDFNNEADTPDNFQSRRPNTSFCFLDIRSPGLGDTAMYLCATSYRAGYHTDTQYFGPGTRLTVL.

This clonotype was counted at least ten times. CDR3 nucleotide sequence: TGTGCCACGGGGACAGGGGGCACGGGCAATCAGCCCCAGCATTTT. Protein: CATGTGGTGNQPQHF. V gene TRBV10-3 combines with J gene TRBJ1-5; 12 positions match TRBD1. V dropped 10 bases and J dropped 2; count of bases not matched to a gene: 6. Germline lookup yields CDR1 ENHRY and CDR2 SYGVKD. The CDR3 runs 15 residues.